The present entry profiles one T cell receptor (beta chain) with its context. The CDR3 runs 17 residues. V lost 4 bases to trimming and J lost 2 bases, with 15 bases between them. Germline loops: CDR1 MNHEY, CDR2 SMNVEV (reference sequence). These data are taken from a study of blood T cell repertoires in COVID-19. At the level of the study: COVID-19 samples, acute and convalescent, were from the United States, Italy and Spain.

Libraries were prepared by immunoSEQ multiplex PCR; TCRdb keeps only in-frame clonotypes and omits some of them. This table holds a few hundred thousand clones, approximately 90% found once. The clonotype was recovered from a woman in her 30s who had recovered from COVID-19. Sequencing used peripheral blood. The chain couples TRBV27 to TRBJ1-6; D remains unclear. The CDR3 region is CASSSPRVEPYNSPLHF. The CDR3 DNA reads TGTGCCAGCAGTTCGCCGCGGGTTGAACCCTATAATTCACCCCTCCACTTT.